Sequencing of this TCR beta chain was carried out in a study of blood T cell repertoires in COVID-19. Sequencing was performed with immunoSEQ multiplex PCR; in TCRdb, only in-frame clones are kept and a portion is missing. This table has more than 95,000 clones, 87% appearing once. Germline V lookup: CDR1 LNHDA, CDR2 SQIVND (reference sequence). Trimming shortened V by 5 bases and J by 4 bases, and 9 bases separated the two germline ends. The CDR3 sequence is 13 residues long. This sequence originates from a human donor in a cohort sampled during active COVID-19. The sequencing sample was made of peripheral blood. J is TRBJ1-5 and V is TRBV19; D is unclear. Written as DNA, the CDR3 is TGTGCCAGTAGTTGGTCCAGTAATCAGCCCCAGCATTTT. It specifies CASSWSSNQPQHF.